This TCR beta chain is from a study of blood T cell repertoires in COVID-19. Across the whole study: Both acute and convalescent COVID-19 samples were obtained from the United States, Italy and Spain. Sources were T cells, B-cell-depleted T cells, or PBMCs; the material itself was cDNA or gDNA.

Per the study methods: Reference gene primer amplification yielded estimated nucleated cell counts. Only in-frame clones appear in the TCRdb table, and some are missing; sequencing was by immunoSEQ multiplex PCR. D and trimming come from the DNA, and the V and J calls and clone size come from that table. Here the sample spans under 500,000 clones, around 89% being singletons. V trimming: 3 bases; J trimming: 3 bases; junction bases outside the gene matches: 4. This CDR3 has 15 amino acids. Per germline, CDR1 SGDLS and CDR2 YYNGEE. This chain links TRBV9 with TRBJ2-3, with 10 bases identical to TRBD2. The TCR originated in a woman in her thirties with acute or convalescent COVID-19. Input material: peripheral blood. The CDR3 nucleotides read TGTGCCAGCAGCGCAAGCGGGGGGGCAACAGATACGCAGTATTTT. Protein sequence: CASSASGGATDTQYF. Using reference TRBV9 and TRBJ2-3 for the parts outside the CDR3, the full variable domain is DSGVTQTPKHLITATGQRVTLRCSPRSGDLSVYWYQQSLDQGLQFLIQYYNGEERAKGNILERFSAQQFPDLHSELNLSSLELGDSALYFCASSASGGATDTQYFGPGTRLTVL.